These T cell receptor beta chains were read from a single sample in a study of blood T cell repertoires in COVID-19. Measured with immunoSEQ multiplex PCR; TCRdb has only the in-frame clones, and not every one. The sample lists 200,000 to 250,000 clones; 80% to 90% were seen once. The sequencing input was PBMCs or T cells enriched from blood (not recorded which). The receptors shown here come from a young woman who had been exposed to COVID-19. Each CDR3 is given with its conserved first and last residue. Fields, in order: J gene, CDR3 length, V gene, D gene, clone size, CDR3 DNA, CDR3 protein. A D gene is named only where the DNA matches it firmly. Only part of the rows carry a size: once, few, many, or a class if the clone is expanded.

J gene: TRBJ2-7; CDR3 length: 15; V gene: TRBV6-5; D gene: TRBD1; clone size: -; CDR3 DNA: TGTGCCAGCAGTTACGGTTCAGGGGGAATGTACGAGCAGTACTTC; CDR3 protein: CASSYGSGGMYEQYF
J gene: TRBJ2-7; CDR3 length: 15; V gene: TRBV5-4; D gene: TRBD1; clone size: -; CDR3 DNA: TGTGCCAGCAGCTTGCCGGGGACAGGGGCGGGCGAGCAGTACTTC; CDR3 protein: CASSLPGTGAGEQYF
J gene: TRBJ1-4; CDR3 length: 16; V gene: TRBV2; D gene: TRBD1; clone size: once; CDR3 DNA: TGTGCCAGCAGCCTAACAGGGGCCCCAACTAATGAAAAACTGTTTTTT; CDR3 protein: CASSLTGAPTNEKLFF
J gene: TRBJ2-2; CDR3 length: 14; V gene: TRBV6-5; D gene: -; clone size: -; CDR3 DNA: TGTGCCAGCAGTTACACAGGAAACACCGGGGAGCTGTTTTTT; CDR3 protein: CASSYTGNTGELFF
J gene: TRBJ2-2; CDR3 length: 15; V gene: TRBV18; D gene: TRBD1; clone size: -; CDR3 DNA: TGTGCCAGCTCACCGACAGGGTTTAGAACCGGGGAGCTGTTTTTT; CDR3 protein: CASSPTGFRTGELFF
J gene: TRBJ2-6; CDR3 length: 20; V gene: TRBV5-5; D gene: -; clone size: -; CDR3 DNA: TGTGCCAGCAGCTTGGCGGCAGGGGGACTTCTTGTCTCTGGGGCCAACGTCCTGACTTTC; CDR3 protein: CASSLAAGGLLVSGANVLTF
J gene: TRBJ2-7; CDR3 length: 13; V gene: TRBV29-1; D gene: TRBD1; clone size: -; CDR3 DNA: TGCAGCGTTGGCGACAGGGGAGCCTACGAGCAGTACTTC; CDR3 protein: CSVGDRGAYEQYF
J gene: TRBJ1-2; CDR3 length: 15; V gene: TRBV19; D gene: -; clone size: -; CDR3 DNA: TGTGCCAGTAGTATCCTCGGGACACTTACATATGGCTACACCTTC; CDR3 protein: CASSILGTLTYGYTF
J gene: TRBJ2-7; CDR3 length: 14; V gene: TRBV7-9; D gene: TRBD2; clone size: -; CDR3 DNA: TGTGCCAGCAGCTTGCTAGCGGGAGGGTCCGAGCAGTACTTC; CDR3 protein: CASSLLAGGSEQYF
J gene: TRBJ2-7; CDR3 length: 14; V gene: TRBV29-1; D gene: TRBD2; clone size: -; CDR3 DNA: TGCAGCGTTGGCCCGGGACTAGCGGACTACGAGCAGTACTTC; CDR3 protein: CSVGPGLADYEQYF